Below are 21 T cell receptor beta chains sequenced from a single sample in a study of PD-L1 blockade in urothelial cancer. Only in-frame clones appear in the TCRdb table, and some are missing; sequencing was by immunoSEQ multiplex PCR. The table includes 70,000 or so clones, roughly 84% detected once. The sequencing used PBMCs, collected around atezolizumab (anti-PD-L1) treatment. These receptors came from a man between 65 and 79 years old with urothelial cancer.

This chain connects TRBV2 to TRBJ2-1, with 11 bases aligning to TRBD2. Germline CDR1 and CDR2: SNHLY and FYNNEI. CDR3 length: 15 residues. After removal of 5 bases from V and 5 bases from J, the junction contained 5 bases not matched to a gene. The CDR3 DNA is TGTGCCAGCAGTCCGGGACTAGCGGTTCACAATGAGCAGTTCTTC. It encodes CASSPGLAVHNEQFF. The whole variable domain, filled in from reference TRBV2 and TRBJ2-1, reads EPEVTQTPSHQVTQMGQEVILRCVPISNHLYFYWYRQILGQKVEFLVSFYNNEISEKSEIFDDQFSVERPDGSNFTLKIRSTKLEDSAMYFCASSPGLAVHNEQFFGPGTRLTVL.

The chain joins TRBV6-1 to TRBJ1-2; 7 bases are a match to TRBD1. The V segment lost 7 bases and the J segment 1 base; nucleotides outside the gene matches: 9. CDR3 length: 15 residues. Germline-derived CDR1 and CDR2 are MNHNS and SASEGT. In nucleotides, the CDR3 is TGTGCCAGCACCCCCGGACAGGCTAATAACTATGGCTACACCTTC. Its protein product is CASTPGQANNYGYTF.

This chain joins TRBV27 and TRBJ1-1; TRBD1 is a possible D gene (6 bases). Germline lookup yields CDR1 MNHEY and CDR2 SMNVEV (reference sequence). The CDR3 contains 14 residues. V was cut by 6 bases and J by 1 base, with 12 bases left in between. CDR3 residues: CASRDSPTNTEAFF. The DNA of the CDR3 is TGTGCCAGCAGGGACAGCCCTACGAACACTGAAGCTTTCTTT.

The rearrangement joins TRBV19 to TRBJ2-5; 8 nucleotides agree with TRBD1. Trimming cost V 0 bases and J 5 bases; bases outside gene matches: 8. The CDR3 is 16 residues long. Germline CDR1 and CDR2: LNHDA and SQIVND (reference sequence). CDR3 in amino acids: CASSIEGGRGRETQYF. The DNA of the CDR3 is TGTGCCAGTAGTATAGAAGGCGGCAGGGGGCGGGAGACCCAGTACTTC. The variable domain in full, completed from reference TRBV19 and TRBJ2-5, reads DGGITQSPKYLFRKEGQNVTLSCEQNLNHDAMYWYRQDPGQGLRLIYYSQIVNDFQKGDIAEGYSVSREKKESFPLTVTSAQKNPTAFYLCASSIEGGRGRETQYFGPGTRLLVL.

This clone was observed a few times. The chain uses TRBV2 and TRBJ2-3; D uncertain. The CDR3 is 14 amino acids. Germline CDR1 SNHLY, CDR2 FYNNEI. V was pared by 3 bases and J by 6 bases, with 13 bases between. Here the CDR3 DNA reads TGTGCCAGCAGTGAGAAGAGAAGCGCGGATACGCAGTATTTT. Translation gives CASSEKRSADTQYF.

The chain is built from TRBV11-2 and TRBJ1-1; D uncertain. Per the germline V gene, CDR1 is SGHAT and CDR2 is FQNNGV. Trimming took 5 bases from V and 1 from J, leaving 14 bases between them. There are 15 residues in the CDR3. The CDR3 DNA reads as TGTGCCAGCAGCCCGTCATCACAGACGAACACTGAAGCTTTCTTT. Translated, it gives CASSPSSQTNTEAFF.

This clone was picked up one time. The chain joins TRBV4-1 to TRBJ2-7, with a possible D match to TRBD1 (5 bases). CDR3 length: 14 amino acids. V gave up 2 bases and J gave up 2 bases, with 10 bases separating them. Per the germline V gene, CDR1 is MGHRA and CDR2 is YSYEKL. The CDR3 DNA sequence: TGCGCCAGCAGCCAAAGGGGTCGGACCTACGAGCAGTACTTC. Protein product: CASSQRGRTYEQYF.

The CDR3, as DNA: TGTGCCAGCAGCTTGGCCGGAGGTTCGGGAAACACCATATATTTT. Amino acid sequence: CASSLAGGSGNTIYF. The gene calls are TRBV5-4 and TRBJ1-3, with unresolved D. V lost 0 bases to trimming and J lost 4 bases, with 11 bases between them. Germline V gives CDR1 SGHNT, CDR2 YYREEE (reference sequence). The CDR3 has 15 residues.

The chain recombines TRBV7-8 with TRBJ2-1, with TRBD2 identical over 7 bases. The germline gives CDR1 SGHVS, CDR2 FQNEAQ. The CDR3 has 14 amino acids. Trimming cost V 5 bases and J 7 bases; bases outside gene matches: 8. Here the CDR3 DNA reads TGTGCCAGCAGCCGATGGACTAGGACGAATGAGCAGTTCTTC. Translated: CASSRWTRTNEQFF.

This chain connects TRBV15 to TRBJ2-1, with 7 bases aligning to TRBD2. The CDR3 is 17 residues long. Germline V gene data show CDR1 as LNHNV and CDR2 as YYDKDF (reference sequence). Trimming removed 1 base from V and 1 base from J; junction bases left unmatched: 7. The CDR3 nucleotides read TGTGCCACCAGCAGAGGGGGGGAGGGCCGGTCCTACAATGAGCAGTTCTTC. Translating it yields CATSRGGEGRSYNEQFF.

The chain employs TRBV28 and TRBJ2-1, with a tentative D call TRBD2 (5 bases). The V end lost 3 bases, the J end lost 8 bases, and 14 bases lay between the germline ends. Germline lookup yields CDR1 MDHEN and CDR2 SYDVKM. This CDR3 has 14 amino acids. CDR3 loop: CASSFLSARDEQFF. The DNA for the CDR3 is TGTGCCAGCAGTTTCCTCTCGGCGCGGGATGAGCAGTTCTTC. Variable domain in full (rest from reference TRBV28 and TRBJ2-1): DVKVTQSSRYLVKRTGEKVFLECVQDMDHENMFWYRQDPGLGLRLIYFSYDVKMKEKGDIPEGYSVSREKKERFSLILESASTNQTSMYLCASSFLSARDEQFFGPGTRLTVL.

The chain links TRBV5-1 to TRBJ2-7, with D perhaps matching TRBD2 (5 bases). Per germline, CDR1 SGHRS and CDR2 YFSETQ. The V end lost 4 bases, the J end lost 3 bases, and 14 bases lay between the germline ends. The CDR3 is 14 residues long. The CDR3 region has the DNA TGCGCCAGCAGCACGTCCCTAGGGAGCTACGAGCAGTACTTC. Its protein is CASSTSLGSYEQYF.

V is TRBV5-1 and J is TRBJ1-1; 11 bases are a match to TRBD1. Losses at the gene ends were 3 bases for V and 4 bases for J; bases not matched to a gene: 14. This CDR3 has 18 residues. The germline V gene encodes CDR1 SGHRS and CDR2 YFSETQ. CDR3 sequence reads: CASSSESRTGGDITEAFF. CDR3 DNA sequence: TGCGCCAGCAGCTCAGAGTCCCGGACAGGGGGCGATATCACTGAAGCTTTCTTT.

The chain links TRBV5-1 to TRBJ2-7, with 8 bases that match TRBD2. J lost 5 bases, V lost 7 bases, and 11 bases had no gene match. Germline CDR1 reads SGHRS; CDR2 reads YFSETQ. The CDR3 spans 14 residues. CDR3 nucleotides: TGCGCCAGCGCCGAAGTAGCGGGATCGGACGAGCAGTACTTC. Translation gives CASAEVAGSDEQYF.

The chain couples TRBV7-9 to TRBJ2-7; TRBD1 aligns across 9 bases. The length of the CDR3 is 16 residues. V shed 1 base, J shed 6 bases, and the junction held 10 bases outside the gene matches. The germline CDR1 and CDR2 sequences are SEHNR and FQNEAQ (reference sequence). The CDR3 nucleotides are TGTGCCAGCAGCTTAGGATGGACCGGGACAGGGCCCGAGCAGTACTTC. This codes for CASSLGWTGTGPEQYF.

The chain is built from TRBV25-1 and TRBJ2-1; D possibly corresponds to TRBD2 (5 bases). This CDR3 has 14 residues. Trimming cost V 0 bases and J 6 bases, with 9 bases left between them. Germline assignment: CDR1 MGHDK and CDR2 SYGVNS. Here the CDR3 DNA reads TGTGCCAGCAGTGAATACGGACTCCTCAATGAGCAGTTCTTC. Translated, it gives CASSEYGLLNEQFF.

This chain links TRBV6-1 with TRBJ1-1; D is undetermined. This CDR3 has 14 amino acids. Germline V gene lookup returns CDR1 MNHNS and CDR2 SASEGT. The V end was cut by 5 bases, the J end by 11 bases, with 21 bases between. The CDR3 DNA follows: TGTGCCAGCAGTCCTCGGACGGGAACCCCGCCGGCTTTCTTT. This gives the protein CASSPRTGTPPAFF.

The CDR3 loop is CASRALTVSNQPQHF. CDR3 in DNA: TGTGCCAGCAGGGCATTGACAGTGTCAAATCAGCCCCAGCATTTT. This chain uses TRBV6-1 with TRBJ1-5; perhaps TRBD1 as D (5 bases). CDR3 size: 15 residues. Germline-derived CDR1 and CDR2 are MNHNS and SASEGT. Between the trimmed V and J ends, which lost 6 bases and 4 bases, there was a span of 16 bases.

This clone was picked up a small number of times. The CDR3 loop is CASSLGAGERHGYTF. The CDR3 DNA reads as TGTGCCAGCAGCTTAGGGGCAGGGGAAAGGCATGGCTACACCTTC. This chain connects TRBV7-9 to TRBJ1-2, with D maybe TRBD1 (6 bases). The CDR3 is made up of 15 amino acids. Germline V CDR1 and CDR2: SEHNR, FQNEAQ (reference sequence). V gave up 1 base and J gave up 6 bases, with 15 bases separating them.

The chain recombines TRBV14 with TRBJ2-1, with D perhaps TRBD1 (6 bases). Between the trimmed V and J ends, which lost 1 base and 13 bases, there was a span of 8 bases. The germline CDR1 and CDR2 sequences are SGHDN and FVKESK. The CDR3 has 11 amino acids. The CDR3 coding sequence is TGTGCCAGCAGCCAAGCGACAGGCCAGTTCTTC. Its translation: CASSQATGQFF.

V is TRBV5-1 and J is TRBJ2-3, with no clear D. V lost 2 bases and J 4 bases, leaving 8 bases between the germline ends. Germline V CDR1 and CDR2: SGHRS, YFSETQ. The CDR3 runs to 13 residues. The CDR3 nucleotides read TGCGCCAGCAGCTTAACCTATGCAGATACGCAGTATTTT. Translation: CASSLTYADTQYF. The full variable domain, rest sourced from reference TRBV5-1 and TRBJ2-3, is KAGVTQTPRYLIKTRGQQVTLSCSPISGHRSVSWYQQTPGQGLQFLFEYFSETQRNKGNFPGRFSGRQFSNSRSEMNVSTLELGDSALYLCASSLTYADTQYFGPGTRLTVL.